Many counts were recorded for the clone carrying this T cell receptor beta chain. Its antigen is currently unknown. CDR3 length: 15 residues. Germline values: CDR1 DFQATT, CDR2 SNEGSKA (reference sequence). Trimming stripped 4 bases from V and 4 bases from J, with 17 bases between. These data come from a study of T cells in Graves' hyperthyroidism and ophthalmopathy. Points from the study as a whole: Also found in blood were most expanded thyroid clonotypes above 0.001.

Amplified TCR beta CDR3 regions came from RNA transcripts. Researchers ran a first-round RT-PCR on the TCR CDR3 using the HTBI primer set. Each CDR3 protein gets one entry after TCRdb re-called the multiplex PCR reads with MiXCR. The data show about 360,000 distinct CDR3 sequences, less than 15% seen once. PBMCs were sourced from more than 7.5 ml fresh peripheral blood. The sample consisted of blood. The source is a woman aged 18 to 35 with Graves' hyperthyroidism. The V call is TRBV20-1, the J call TRBJ1-3; possibly TRBD1 for D (5 bases). This CDR3 reads CSAKGPIRRGNTIYF. In DNA form, the CDR3 reads TGCAGTGCTAAGGGGCCGATAAGGAGGGGAAACACCATATATTTT.